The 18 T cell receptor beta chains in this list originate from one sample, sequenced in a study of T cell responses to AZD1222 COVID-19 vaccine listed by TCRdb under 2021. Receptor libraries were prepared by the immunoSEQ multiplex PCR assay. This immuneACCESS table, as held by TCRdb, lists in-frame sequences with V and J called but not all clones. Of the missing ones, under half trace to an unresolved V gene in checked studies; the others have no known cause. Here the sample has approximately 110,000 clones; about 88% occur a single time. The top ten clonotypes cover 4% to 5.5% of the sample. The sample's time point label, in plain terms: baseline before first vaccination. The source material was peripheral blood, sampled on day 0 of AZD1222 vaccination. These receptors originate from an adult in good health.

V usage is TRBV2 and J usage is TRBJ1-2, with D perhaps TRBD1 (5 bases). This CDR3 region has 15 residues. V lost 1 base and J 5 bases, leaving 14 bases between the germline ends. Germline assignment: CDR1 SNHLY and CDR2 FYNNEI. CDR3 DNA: TGTGCCAGCAGTGAAGGGGCCGGTGGGGGGTATGGCTACACCTTC. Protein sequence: CASSEGAGGGYGYTF.

CDR3 DNA: TGTGCCAGCAGTGAGGGTGGGGGGTATAGCAATCAGCCCCAGCATTTT. It encodes CASSEGGGYSNQPQHF. This rearrangement joins TRBV6-1 to TRBJ1-5, with D possibly matching TRBD1 (5 bases). This CDR3 has 16 amino acids. With 3 bases removed from V and 0 bases from J, the gap between germline ends came to 12 bases. The germline V gene has CDR1 MNHNS and CDR2 SASEGT.

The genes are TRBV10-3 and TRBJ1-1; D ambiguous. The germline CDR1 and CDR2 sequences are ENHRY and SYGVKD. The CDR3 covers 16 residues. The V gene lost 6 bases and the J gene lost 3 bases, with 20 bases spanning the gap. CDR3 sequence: CAIRRDRENRDTEAFF. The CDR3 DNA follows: TGTGCCATCAGGCGCGACCGAGAAAACAGAGACACTGAAGCTTTCTTT.

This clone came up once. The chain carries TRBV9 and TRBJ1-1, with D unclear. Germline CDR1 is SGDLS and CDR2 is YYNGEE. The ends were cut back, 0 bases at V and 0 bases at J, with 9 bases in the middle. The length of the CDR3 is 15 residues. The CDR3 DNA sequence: TGTGCCAGCAGCGTAGCTACAGATATGAACACTGAAGCTTTCTTT. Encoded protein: CASSVATDMNTEAFF.

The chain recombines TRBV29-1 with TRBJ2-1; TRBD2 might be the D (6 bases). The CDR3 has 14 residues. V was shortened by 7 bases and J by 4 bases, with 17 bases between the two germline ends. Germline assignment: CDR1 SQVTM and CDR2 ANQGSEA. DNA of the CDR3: TGCAGCGGTACGTGGGAGGTTTCTTACAATGAGCAGTTCTTC. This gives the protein CSGTWEVSYNEQFF.

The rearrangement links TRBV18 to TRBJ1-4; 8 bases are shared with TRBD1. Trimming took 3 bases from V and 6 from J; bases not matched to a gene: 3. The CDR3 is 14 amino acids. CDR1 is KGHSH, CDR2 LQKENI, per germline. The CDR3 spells CASSPDRDHEKLFF. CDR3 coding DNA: TGTGCCAGCTCACCGGACAGGGACCATGAAAAACTGTTTTTT.

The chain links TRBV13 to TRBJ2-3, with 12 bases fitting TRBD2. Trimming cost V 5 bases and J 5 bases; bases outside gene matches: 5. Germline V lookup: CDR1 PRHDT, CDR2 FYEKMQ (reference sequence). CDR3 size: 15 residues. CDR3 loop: CASSPSGGVGDTQYF. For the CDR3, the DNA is TGTGCCAGCAGCCCTAGCGGGGGGGTTGGAGATACGCAGTATTTT.

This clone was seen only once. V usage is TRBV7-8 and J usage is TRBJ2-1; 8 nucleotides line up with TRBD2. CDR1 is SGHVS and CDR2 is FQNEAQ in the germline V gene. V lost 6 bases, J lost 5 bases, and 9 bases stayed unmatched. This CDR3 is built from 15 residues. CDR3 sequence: CASRSGSQLNNEQFF. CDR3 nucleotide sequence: TGTGCCAGCAGGAGCGGGAGTCAGCTTAACAATGAGCAGTTCTTC.

The CDR3 region has the DNA TGTGCCAGTAGGACTAGCGTAAATGAGCAGTTCTTC. Protein: CASRTSVNEQFF. V usage is TRBV19 and J usage is TRBJ2-1; 8 bases are a match to TRBD2. The germline CDR1 and CDR2 sequences are LNHDA and SQIVND (reference sequence). This CDR3 is 12 amino acids long. Germline trimming cut 6 bases from V and 7 bases from J; bases unmatched to any gene: 2.

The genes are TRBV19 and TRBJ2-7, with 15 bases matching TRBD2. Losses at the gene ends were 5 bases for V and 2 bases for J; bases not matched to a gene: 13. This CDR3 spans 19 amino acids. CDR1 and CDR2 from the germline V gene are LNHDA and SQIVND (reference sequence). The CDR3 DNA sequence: TGTGCCAGTAGTTCGGGACTAGCGGGGGGCGTCCGTAATACCTACGAGCAGTACTTC. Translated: CASSSGLAGGVRNTYEQYF.

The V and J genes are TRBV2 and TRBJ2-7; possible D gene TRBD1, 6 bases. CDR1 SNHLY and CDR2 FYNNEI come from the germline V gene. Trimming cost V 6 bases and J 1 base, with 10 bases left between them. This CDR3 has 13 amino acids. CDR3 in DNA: TGTGCCAGCAGGCCGGACAGTTCCTACGAGCAGTACTTC. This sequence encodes CASRPDSSYEQYF.

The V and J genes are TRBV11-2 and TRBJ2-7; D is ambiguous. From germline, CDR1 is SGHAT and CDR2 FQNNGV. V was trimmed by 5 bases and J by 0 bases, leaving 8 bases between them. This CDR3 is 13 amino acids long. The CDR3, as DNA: TGTGCCAGCAGCCGTACTACCTCCTACGAGCAGTACTTC. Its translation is CASSRTTSYEQYF.

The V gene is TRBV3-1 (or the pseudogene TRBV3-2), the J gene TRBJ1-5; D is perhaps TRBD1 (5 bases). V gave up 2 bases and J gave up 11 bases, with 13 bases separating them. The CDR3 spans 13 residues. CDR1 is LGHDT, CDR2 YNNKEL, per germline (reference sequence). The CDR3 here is CASSQSDKGAQHF. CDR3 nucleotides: TGTGCCAGCAGCCAATCGGACAAAGGGGCCCAGCATTTT.

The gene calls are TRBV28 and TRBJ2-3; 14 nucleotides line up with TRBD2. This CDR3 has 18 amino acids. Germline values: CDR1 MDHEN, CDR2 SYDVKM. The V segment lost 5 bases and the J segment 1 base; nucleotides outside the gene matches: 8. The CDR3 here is CASSPPPTSGRGTDTQYF. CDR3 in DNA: TGTGCCAGCAGTCCCCCCCCGACTAGCGGGAGGGGCACAGATACGCAGTATTTT.

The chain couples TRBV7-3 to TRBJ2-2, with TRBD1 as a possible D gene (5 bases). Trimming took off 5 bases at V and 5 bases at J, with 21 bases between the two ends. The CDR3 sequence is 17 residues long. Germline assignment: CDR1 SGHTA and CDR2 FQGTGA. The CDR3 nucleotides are TGTGCCAGCAGCCCCCACCGCCCAGGGCTCGGGACCGGGGAGCTGTTTTTT. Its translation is CASSPHRPGLGTGELFF.

The CDR3: CSVKGGNTGELFF. The DNA for the CDR3 is TGCAGCGTAAAGGGGGGGAACACCGGGGAGCTGTTTTTT. The rearrangement links TRBV29-1 to TRBJ2-2; tentatively, D is TRBD1 or TRBD2 (6 bases each). The CDR3 has 13 amino acids. V was cut by 6 bases and J by 1 base, with 9 bases left in between. CDR1 and CDR2 from the germline V gene are SQVTM and ANQGSEA.

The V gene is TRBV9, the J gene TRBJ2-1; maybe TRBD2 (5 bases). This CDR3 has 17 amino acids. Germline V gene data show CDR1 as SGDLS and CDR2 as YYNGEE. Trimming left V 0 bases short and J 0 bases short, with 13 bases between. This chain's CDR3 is CASSVVGSASSYNEQFF. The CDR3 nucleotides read TGTGCCAGCAGCGTAGTGGGTAGCGCGAGCTCCTACAATGAGCAGTTCTTC. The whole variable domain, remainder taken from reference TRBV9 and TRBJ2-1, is DSGVTQTPKHLITATGQRVTLRCSPRSGDLSVYWYQQSLDQGLQFLIQYYNGEERAKGNILERFSAQQFPDLHSELNLSSLELGDSALYFCASSVVGSASSYNEQFFGPGTRLTVL.

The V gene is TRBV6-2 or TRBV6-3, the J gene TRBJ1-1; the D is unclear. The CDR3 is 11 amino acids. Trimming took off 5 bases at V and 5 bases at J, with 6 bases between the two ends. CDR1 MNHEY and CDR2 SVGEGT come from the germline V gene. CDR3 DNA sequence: TGTGCCAGCAGTAAAGGAACTGAAGCTTTCTTT. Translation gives CASSKGTEAFF.